These 10 T cell receptor beta chains originate from one sample sequenced in a study of lymphopenia after photon versus proton radiotherapy. Assay: immunoSEQ multiplex PCR; the TCRdb copy retains only in-frame clones and omits some. The sample consists of 30,000 or so clones, about 83% of them appearing once. The specimen comprised peripheral blood, sampled from a patient treated with proton-based radiotherapy. Source of these receptors: an older woman with cholangiocarcinoma. Some clones in this sample may be carry-over from other donors' samples.

The rearrangement links TRBV7-9 to TRBJ2-7; weak D call: TRBD1 (6 bases). Trimming took 4 bases from V and 3 from J, leaving 13 bases between them. Looked up from germline, CDR1 is SEHNR and CDR2 is FQNEAQ (reference sequence). The CDR3 spans 14 residues. The CDR3 region has the DNA TGTGCCAGCAGCTCCCCGACAGGTGGCTACGAGCAGTACTTC. Its translation: CASSSPTGGYEQYF. The whole variable domain, filled in from reference TRBV7-9 and TRBJ2-7, reads DTGVSQNPRHKITKRGQNVTFRCDPISEHNRLYWYRQTLGQGPEFLTYFQNEAQLEKSRLLSDRFSAERPKGSFSTLEIQRTEQGDSAMYLCASSSPTGGYEQYFGPGTRLTVT.

The chain is built from TRBV4-3 and TRBJ1-4, with D hard to call. Trimming cost V 1 base and J 8 bases, with 11 bases left between them. The CDR3 totals 14 residues. Germline assignment: CDR1 LGHNA and CDR2 YSLEER. The CDR3: CASSQGLGNEKLFF. The CDR3 DNA sequence: TGCGCCAGCAGCCAAGGGTTGGGAAACGAAAAACTGTTTTTT.

This clone was recorded a few times. The chain joins TRBV6-6 to TRBJ2-2; D tentatively reads TRBD1 or TRBD2 (5 bases each). V was clipped by 6 bases and J by 5 bases, with 16 bases between them. The CDR3 has 15 residues. Germline CDR1 is MNHNY and CDR2 is SVGAGI (reference sequence). The CDR3 here is CASSPQGGFTGELFF. In DNA, the CDR3 is TGTGCCAGCAGCCCCCAGGGCGGGTTTACCGGGGAGCTGTTTTTT.

CDR3 region: CATSRDGEQFF. CDR3 in DNA: TGTGCCACCAGCAGAGATGGGGAGCAGTTCTTC. The chain joins TRBV15 to TRBJ2-1, with D unresolved. The CDR3 consists of 11 residues. Germline V gene data show CDR1 as LNHNV and CDR2 as YYDKDF (reference sequence). With 0 bases removed from V and 10 bases from J, the gap between germline ends came to 4 bases.

The chain links TRBV10-3 to TRBJ1-2; D is undetermined. CDR1 ENHRY and CDR2 SYGVKD come from the germline V gene. The CDR3 sequence is 11 residues long. Trimming shortened V by 0 bases and J by 8 bases, and 4 bases separated the two germline ends. The CDR3 loop is CAISESRGYTF. CDR3 DNA: TGTGCCATCAGTGAGTCTAGAGGCTACACCTTC.

This clone was seen only once. The genes are TRBV7-2 and TRBJ2-5; no clear D. Trimming cost V 4 bases and J 0 bases, with 12 bases left between them. Germline V gene sequence: CDR1 SGHTA, CDR2 FQGNSA. The CDR3 covers 15 residues. The DNA of the CDR3 is TGTGCCAGCAGCTATGGACCCGCGTACCAAGAGACCCAGTACTTC. This gives the protein CASSYGPAYQETQYF.

This chain uses TRBV11-2 with TRBJ2-1, with TRBD1 as a possible D gene (5 bases). Germline V gene lookup returns CDR1 SGHAT and CDR2 FQNNGV. This CDR3 has 13 residues. V lost 0 bases to trimming and J lost 6 bases, with 6 bases between them. For the CDR3, the DNA is TGTGCCAGCAGCTTAGAGACAGTCAATGAGCAGTTCTTC. Translated: CASSLETVNEQFF.

The J gene is TRBJ2-1, the V gene TRBV7-8, with 12 positions matching TRBD2. Trimming cost V 5 bases and J 7 bases; bases outside gene matches: 9. Per the germline V gene, CDR1 is SGHVS and CDR2 is FQNEAQ. This CDR3 has 16 amino acids. CDR3 protein: CASSASLAGGRNEQFF. The CDR3 DNA sequence: TGTGCCAGCAGCGCTAGCCTAGCGGGGGGGCGGAATGAGCAGTTCTTC. The full variable domain, completed using reference TRBV7-8 and TRBJ2-1, is GAGVSQSPRYKVAKRGQDVALRCDPISGHVSLFWYQQALGQGPEFLTYFQNEAQLDKSGLPSDRFFAERPEGSVSTLKIQRTQQEDSAVYLCASSASLAGGRNEQFFGPGTRLTVL.

The rearrangement joins TRBV29-1 to TRBJ2-1, with 13 bases identical to TRBD2. The junction had 13 bases not matched to a gene; V was cut back by 7 bases and J by 7 bases. CDR1 and CDR2 from the germline V gene are SQVTM and ANQGSEA. There are 16 residues in the CDR3. Here the CDR3 reads CSEYPGLAGTRNEQFF. CDR3 in DNA: TGCAGCGAATATCCGGGACTAGCGGGAACTAGGAATGAGCAGTTCTTC.

The rearrangement uses TRBV7-2 and TRBJ2-3; D remains unclear. V was pared by 3 bases and J by 7 bases, with 5 bases between. Germline CDR1 and CDR2: SGHTA and FQGNSA. The CDR3 contains 11 residues. The CDR3 nucleotides read TGTGCCAGCAGCTTTATGAATACGCAGTATTTT. Protein sequence: CASSFMNTQYF.